The table lists the clone carrying this T cell receptor (beta chain) with a few counts. The antigen is unknown. These data belong to a study of Graves' ophthalmopathy and Graves' hyperthyroidism. Findings and limits, study-wide: Most thyroid-expanded clonotypes exceeding 0.001 frequency were also found in blood. The model predicted progression of ophthalmopathy with a sensitivity of 60% to 71%, and its specificity was about 72%.

Among the hyperthyroidism patients, all were newly diagnosed, aged 18 to 65, with under 2 months' duration. Thyroid ultrasound, orbital computed tomography, TRAb, serum thyroxine and clinical symptoms formed the basis of diagnosis. TCR beta CDR3 amplification used RNA transcripts. After a first-round RT-PCR with HTBI primers, a second-round multiplex PCR was run. TCRdb re-derived calls from the multiplex PCR reads in MiXCR, one entry per CDR3 protein. In the table there are over a million distinct CDR3 sequences, roughly 35% of which are singletons. Source material: peripheral blood or thyroid tissue (not recorded which). The origin of this receptor is an adult man with Graves' hyperthyroidism.

The CDR3, as DNA: TGCAGTGTCGGCGGGAGTATTACCGGGGAGCTGTTTTTT. Encoded protein: CSVGGSITGELFF. The chain is built from TRBV20-1 and TRBJ2-2, with 7 bases matching TRBD2. V lost 7 bases to trimming and J lost 5 bases; unmatched junction nucleotides: 7. Germline assignment: CDR1 DFQATT and CDR2 SNEGSKA (reference sequence). The CDR3 covers 13 residues.